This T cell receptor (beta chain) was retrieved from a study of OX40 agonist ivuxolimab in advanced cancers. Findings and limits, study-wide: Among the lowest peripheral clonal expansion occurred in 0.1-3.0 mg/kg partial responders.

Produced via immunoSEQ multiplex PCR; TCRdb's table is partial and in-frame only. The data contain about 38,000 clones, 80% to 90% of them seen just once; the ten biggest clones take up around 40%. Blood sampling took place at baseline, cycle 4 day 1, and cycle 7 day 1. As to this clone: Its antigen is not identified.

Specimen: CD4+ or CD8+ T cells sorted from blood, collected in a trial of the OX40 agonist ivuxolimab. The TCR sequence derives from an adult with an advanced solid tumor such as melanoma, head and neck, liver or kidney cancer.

The CDR3 nucleotides read TGTGCCAGCAGTTCGGGCCTCGCCCGCCCAGATACGCAGTATTTT. Translation gives CASSSGLARPDTQYF. The chain couples TRBV28 to TRBJ2-3; D is unresolved. The CDR3 runs to 15 residues. CDR1 MDHEN and CDR2 SYDVKM come from the germline V gene. The V gene lost 4 bases and the J gene lost 4 bases, with 15 bases spanning the gap.